The clone carrying this T cell receptor (beta chain) has a count of ten or more. The antigen is undetermined. Amplification yielded TCR beta CDR3 regions, with RNA transcripts as the source. First-round RT-PCR targeting the TCR CDR3 was performed with the HTBI primer set. TCRdb reanalysed the multiplex PCR reads using MiXCR and keeps one entry per CDR3 protein. The repertoire holds more than 500,000 distinct CDR3 sequences, with roughly 14% as singletons. The data belong to a study of T cells in Graves' hyperthyroidism and ophthalmopathy. Thyroid ultrasound, orbital computed tomography, clinical symptoms, and serum thyroxine and TRAb underpinned diagnoses. The germline V and J ends were trimmed by 3 bases and 1 base, with 13 bases remaining between them. Germline V gene sequence: CDR1 MNHEY, CDR2 SVGAGI. CDR3 size: 15 residues. Study observations and caveats: Ophthalmopathy could be told apart from stable hyperthyroidism with a 13 V-J model.

This chain links TRBV6-5 with TRBJ2-7, with a possible D match to TRBD1 (8 bases). Sequencing was done on a sample of blood. The clonotype comes from a woman aged 40 to 50 with Graves' ophthalmopathy. The DNA for the CDR3 is TGTGCCAGCAGTTATTACAGGGGGGGATCCTACGAGCAGTACTTC. This encodes CASSYYRGGSYEQYF.